Given below is one T cell receptor (beta chain) in context. Its antigen is currently unknown. These data belong to a study of T cell responses to AZD1222 COVID-19 vaccine. Study details: Whether given at about 4 or about 12 weeks, second doses were pooled.

Here immunoSEQ multiplex PCR was the method, and the copy in TCRdb shows in-frame clones only, minus some. The sample lists fewer than 95,000 clones; approximately 92% were seen once. Study-level results: Baseline antibody screening turned up just a handful of seropositive AZD1222 recipients. Receipt of two AZD1222 doses was followed by a rise in Spike-specific TCR breadth and depth. Clonal diversity may have been underestimated, and the donors were mostly white British, with more females than males.

Source: peripheral blood, taken on day 0 of AZD1222 vaccination. The receptor was derived from an adult in good health.

Here the CDR3 reads CASSYSSYEQYF. The DNA of the CDR3 is TGTGCCAGCAGCTATAGCAGTTACGAGCAGTACTTC. The genes are TRBV3-1 (or the pseudogene TRBV3-2) and TRBJ2-7, with unresolved D. Germline V CDR1 and CDR2: LGHDT, YNNKEL (reference sequence). This CDR3 has 12 residues. V dropped 5 bases and J dropped 4 bases, with 9 bases sitting between them.